The clone carrying this TCR beta chain was observed a handful of times. Antigen: not known. V trimming: 5 bases; J trimming: 9 bases; junction bases outside the gene matches: 6. The CDR3 contains 11 residues. Looked up from germline, CDR1 is DFQATT and CDR2 is SNEGSKA (reference sequence). Using its own MiXCR run on the 5' RACE reads, TCRdb lists one record per CDR3 protein. This table has over 450,000 distinct CDR3 sequences, roughly 12% appearing once. The data were taken from a study of CD8 T cells in ankylosing spondylitis. Study-level results: Reactive arthritis synovial fluid and blood previously showed some of these motif variants. Clones linked to the disease showed a CD8+ phenotype. They occurred at relatively low frequencies in peripheral blood. A TCR beta motif made of fewer than ten highly homologous variants seemed typical of ankylosing spondylitis blood. Clones tied to disease were said to be significantly enriched in matched ankylosing spondylitis synovial fluid.

The sequence came from a male donor with ankylosing spondylitis. Sequences were obtained from blood, either unsorted or a sorted T cell fraction (not recorded which). The V gene is TRBV20-1, the J gene TRBJ1-1; TRBD1 matches 7 bases. Here the CDR3 reads CSAGDSQKAFF. CDR3 bases: TGCAGTGCTGGGGACAGTCAGAAAGCTTTCTTT.